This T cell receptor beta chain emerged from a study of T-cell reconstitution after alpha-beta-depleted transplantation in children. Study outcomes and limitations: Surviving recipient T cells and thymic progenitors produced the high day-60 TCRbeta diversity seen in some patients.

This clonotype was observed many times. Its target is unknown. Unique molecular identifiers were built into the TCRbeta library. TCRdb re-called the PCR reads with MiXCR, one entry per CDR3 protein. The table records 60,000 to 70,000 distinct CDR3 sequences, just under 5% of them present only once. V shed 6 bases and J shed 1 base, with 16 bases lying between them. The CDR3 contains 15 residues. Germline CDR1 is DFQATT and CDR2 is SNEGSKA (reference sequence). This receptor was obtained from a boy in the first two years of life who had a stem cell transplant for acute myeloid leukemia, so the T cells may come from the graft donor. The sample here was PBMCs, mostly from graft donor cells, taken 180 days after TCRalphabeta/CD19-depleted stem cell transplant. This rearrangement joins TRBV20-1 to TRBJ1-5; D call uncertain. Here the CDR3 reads CSATLPGISNQPQHF. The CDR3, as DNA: TGCAGTGCCACGCTTCCGGGAATAAGCAATCAGCCCCAGCATTTT.